This T cell receptor beta chain emerged from a study of T cell changes during pregnancy in multiple sclerosis. CDR3 length: 17 amino acids. Germline V gives CDR1 SGHRS, CDR2 YFSETQ. The ends were cut back, 6 bases at V and 8 bases at J, with 29 bases in the middle. TCRdb's table, derived via immunoSEQ multiplex PCR, lists solely in-frame clones and lacks some. The sample has 45,000 to 70,000 clones, around 90% seen once. This sample comprised peripheral blood, obtained in the third trimester of pregnancy. The clonotype comes from a female donor in good health, enrolled as a control in a pregnancy study. This rearrangement joins TRBV5-1 to TRBJ1-2, with D perhaps TRBD1 (5 bases). In DNA form, the CDR3 reads TGCGCCAGCACCGGGGACCCGGAGGTGTTCGCGGGAAAGGGCTACACCTTC. Translated, it gives CASTGDPEVFAGKGYTF.